Listed below are T cell receptor beta chains from one sample, sequenced in a study of blood T cell repertoires in COVID-19. Produced via immunoSEQ multiplex PCR; TCRdb's table is partial and in-frame only. The sample includes roughly 360,000 clones, roughly 90% of them seen just once. Sequencing used PBMCs or T cells enriched from blood (not recorded which). The receptors here all came from a woman in her twenties or thirties with acute COVID-19. The CDR3 runs from the conserved cysteine through the conserved F or W. The D gene is left open where the match is weak. The size of a clone is reported for some rows only, either as once, few or many, or as a class for expanded clones.

CDR3	DNA	J	length	D	size	V
CASSLSTSGGLHTQYF	TGTGCCAGCAGCTTATCGACTAGCGGGGGGCTTCATACGCAGTATTTT	TRBJ2-3	16	TRBD2	.	TRBV7-2
CASSPGTGGLNEQFF	TGTGCCAGCAGCCCCGGGACAGGGGGACTCAATGAGCAGTTCTTC	TRBJ2-1	15	TRBD1	.	TRBV7-6
CASSYSEGQRRGYTF	TGTGCCAGCAGTTACTCGGAGGGGCAGCGACGCGGCTACACCTTC	TRBJ1-2	15	.	.	TRBV6-5
CASRETGSNGYTF	TGTGCCAGCAGGGAAACAGGGTCGAATGGCTACACCTTC	TRBJ1-2	13	.	.	TRBV9
CASSLNGRGGNTEAFF	TGTGCCAGCAGTCTTAACGGTCGGGGGGGGAACACTGAAGCTTTCTTT	TRBJ1-1	16	.	.	TRBV27
CASSLLTDSEQYF	TGTGCCAGCTCACTTCTGACAGACTCCGAGCAGTACTTC	TRBJ2-7	13	.	.	TRBV18
CASSLGAAGELFF	TGTGCCAGCAGCTTGGGAGCGGCCGGGGAGCTGTTTTTT	TRBJ2-2	13	.	.	TRBV5-6
CASSEAAGRSNSPLHF	TGTGCCAGCAGTGAAGCGGCGGGGCGCAGTAATTCACCCCTCCACTTT	TRBJ1-6	16	.	once	TRBV6-1
CASSMGWGEKDEAFF	TGTGCCAGTAGTATGGGGTGGGGGGAAAAGGATGAAGCTTTCTTT	TRBJ1-1	15	.	.	TRBV19
CASSQATGTGRNIQYF	TGCGCCAGCAGCCAAGCAACCGGGACAGGGAGAAACATTCAGTACTTC	TRBJ2-4	16	TRBD1	.	TRBV4-3
CASSPTSGADYEQYF	TGTGCCAGCAGTCCCACTAGCGGGGCTGACTACGAGCAGTACTTC	TRBJ2-7	15	TRBD2	.	TRBV27
CASSELSFNSPLHF	TGTGCCAGCAGTGAACTCAGTTTTAATTCACCCCTCCACTTT	TRBJ1-6	14	.	.	TRBV2
CASSLRTGGDQPQHF	TGTGCCAGCAGTCTCCGGACAGGGGGGGATCAGCCCCAGCATTTT	TRBJ1-5	15	TRBD1	.	TRBV6-5
CASREDLNTEAFF	TGTGCCAGCAGGGAAGACTTGAACACTGAAGCTTTCTTT	TRBJ1-1	13	.	many	TRBV5-5
CASSGVRSEAFF	TGTGCCAGCAGCGGAGTGCGATCTGAAGCTTTCTTT	TRBJ1-1	12	.	.	TRBV7-9
CASSLAGGDTEAFF	TGCGCCAGCAGCTTGGCCGGAGGTGACACTGAAGCTTTCTTT	TRBJ1-1	14	.	.	TRBV5-1
CASSLGGRTEAFF	TGTGCCAGCAGCCTAGGGGGCCGAACTGAAGCTTTCTTT	TRBJ1-1	13	TRBD1	.	TRBV7-9
CASNRDRGISNQPQHF	TGTGCCAGCAACCGGGACAGGGGTATTAGCAATCAGCCCCAGCATTTT	TRBJ1-5	16	TRBD1	.	TRBV2
CSVEGLLSSYNEQFF	TGCAGCGTTGAGGGACTCCTGAGCTCCTACAATGAGCAGTTCTTC	TRBJ2-1	15	.	.	TRBV29-1
CAWSGPGGANSPLHF	TGTGCCTGGAGTGGACCGGGGGGGGCAAATTCACCCCTCCACTTT	TRBJ1-6	15	.	.	TRBV30
CASSLDRKNYGYTF	TGTGCCAGCAGCTTAGACAGGAAAAACTATGGCTACACCTTC	TRBJ1-2	14	.	.	TRBV7-2
CASSQGVVTGTEAFF	TGTGCCAGCAGCCAAGGAGTAGTCACGGGAACTGAAGCTTTCTTT	TRBJ1-1	15	.	.	TRBV3-1/TRBV3-2
CASSYDRGLDEKLFF	TGTGCCAGCAGCTATGACAGGGGATTGGATGAAAAACTGTTTTTT	TRBJ1-4	15	TRBD1	.	TRBV7-2
CASSLAGNYGYTF	TGTGCCAGCAGCTTGGCCGGGAACTATGGCTACACCTTC	TRBJ1-2	13	.	.	TRBV5-6
CASSVGARRQETQYF	TGTGCCAGCAGTGTAGGCGCTCGGCGGCAAGAGACCCAGTACTTC	TRBJ2-5	15	.	.	TRBV2
CASRDETGSVNHQPQHF	TGCGCCAGCAGGGACGAGACCGGGAGTGTCAATCATCAGCCCCAGCATTTT	TRBJ1-5	17	.	once	TRBV10-2
CASSYRDRVLEQYF	TGTGCCAGCAGTTACCGGGACAGGGTCCTCGAGCAGTACTTC	TRBJ2-7	14	TRBD1	.	TRBV6-6
CASSFDRVPVHEQYF	TGCGCCAGCAGCTTTGACAGGGTTCCGGTCCACGAGCAGTACTTC	TRBJ2-7	15	TRBD1	.	TRBV5-1
CASSPKTVITNEKLFF	TGTGCCAGCTCACCCAAGACAGTGATCACTAATGAAAAACTGTTTTTT	TRBJ1-4	16	.	.	TRBV18
CASSISAGGYNEQFF	TGTGCCAGTAGTATTTCTGCGGGGGGGTACAATGAGCAGTTCTTC	TRBJ2-1	15	TRBD2	.	TRBV19
CASSQSSGAYNEQFF	TGCGCCAGCAGCCAAAGCAGCGGAGCCTACAATGAGCAGTTCTTC	TRBJ2-1	15	.	.	TRBV4-3
CAISDSDLGAVHEQFF	TGTGCCATCAGTGACTCGGACCTAGGGGCCGTCCATGAGCAGTTCTTC	TRBJ2-1	16	.	.	TRBV10-3
CASSLYGEETQYF	TGTGCCAGCAGCCTATACGGGGAGGAGACCCAGTACTTC	TRBJ2-5	13	.	.	TRBV7-7
CASSLGTGESLGYGYTF	TGTGCCAGCAGCTTAGGGACAGGGGAGTCTCTTGGATATGGCTACACCTTC	TRBJ1-2	17	TRBD1	.	TRBV7-2
CASTSGDRNSPLHF	TGTGCCAGCACATCCGGGGACAGAAATTCACCCCTCCACTTT	TRBJ1-6	14	TRBD1	.	TRBV2
CASSYGSGGASPLHF	TGTGCCAGCAGTTACGGGTCAGGGGGCGCTTCACCCCTCCACTTT	TRBJ1-6	15	TRBD1	once	TRBV6-5
CASSTGLATYEQYF	TGCGCCAGCAGTACGGGACTAGCGACCTACGAGCAGTACTTC	TRBJ2-7	14	TRBD2	.	TRBV5-1
CASRHTPYYGYTF	TGTGCCAGCAGGCACACACCTTACTATGGCTACACCTTC	TRBJ1-2	13	.	.	TRBV7-2
CASSKDRGWQPQHF	TGTGCCAGCAGCAAGGACAGGGGCTGGCAGCCCCAGCATTTT	TRBJ1-5	14	TRBD1	once	TRBV27
CASSEGTMTGGNTIYF	TGCGCCAGCAGTGAGGGGACAATGACGGGAGGAAACACCATATATTTT	TRBJ1-3	16	.	.	TRBV5-1
CASSPQYSNEQYF	TGTGCCAGCAGCCCGCAATATAGCAACGAGCAGTACTTC	TRBJ2-7	13	.	.	TRBV14
CASSLYRDTTEAFF	TGTGCCAGTAGTCTCTACAGGGATACCACTGAAGCTTTCTTT	TRBJ1-1	14	.	.	TRBV19
CATRQGQVNTGELFF	TGTGCCACCAGACAGGGACAGGTCAACACCGGGGAGCTGTTTTTT	TRBJ2-2	15	TRBD1	.	TRBV24-1
CASSTLGPATGNTIYF	TGTGCCAGCAGCACTCTGGGGCCAGCCACTGGAAACACCATATATTTT	TRBJ1-3	16	.	once	TRBV7-8
CASSVTTATDTQYF	TGTGCCAGCAGCGTGACGACTGCAACAGATACGCAGTATTTT	TRBJ2-3	14	.	.	TRBV9
CSTREGRNEKLFF	TGCAGCACAAGGGAAGGGAGGAATGAAAAACTGTTTTTT	TRBJ1-4	13	.	once	TRBV29-1
CATLPGRGVSYNEQFF	TGTGCCACCCTTCCCGGGCGGGGCGTCTCCTACAATGAGCAGTTCTTC	TRBJ2-1	16	.	.	TRBV19
CASSVVLDPTGGNYGYTF	TGTGCCAGCAGCGTAGTTTTGGACCCGACAGGGGGCAATTATGGCTACACCTTC	TRBJ1-2	18	TRBD1	.	TRBV9
CASSYVTGSGELFF	TGTGCCAGCAGTTACGTGACAGGTTCCGGGGAGCTGTTTTTT	TRBJ2-2	14	.	.	TRBV6-5
CASKAAPGNTGELFF	TGCGCCAGCAAGGCGGCCCCCGGCAACACCGGGGAGCTGTTTTTT	TRBJ2-2	15	.	.	TRBV5-1
CASSNRQITDTQYF	TGTGCCAGCAGTAATCGACAGATAACAGATACGCAGTATTTT	TRBJ2-3	14	.	.	TRBV6-6
CASSSGTGSRNQPQHF	TGTGCCAGCAGCTCCGGGACAGGGAGTCGCAATCAGCCCCAGCATTTT	TRBJ1-5	16	TRBD1	.	TRBV2
CASSGTSAYNEQFF	TGTGCCAGCAGCGGGACTTCCGCCTACAATGAGCAGTTCTTC	TRBJ2-1	14	.	once	TRBV11-3
CASSRRQGLENSPLHF	TGTGCCAGCAGCCGCCGACAGGGGTTGGAGAATTCACCCCTCCACTTT	TRBJ1-6	16	TRBD1	.	TRBV3-1/TRBV3-2
CATSNPGTGANVLTF	TGTGCCACCAGTAACCCAGGAACTGGGGCCAACGTCCTGACTTTC	TRBJ2-6	15	.	.	TRBV24-1
CASSVEGPNGYTF	TGTGCCAGCAGCGTAGAGGGGCCGAATGGCTACACCTTC	TRBJ1-2	13	.	.	TRBV9
CASSIGRGRDSDEQFF	TGTGCCAGTAGTATAGGGAGGGGCCGGGACTCGGATGAGCAGTTCTTC	TRBJ2-1	16	.	.	TRBV19
CASSPPRGGPEAFF	TGCGCCAGCAGTCCCCCGAGGGGGGGGCCTGAAGCTTTCTTT	TRBJ1-1	14	.	.	TRBV23-1
CASSLGGTRGGYGYTF	TGCGCCAGCAGCTTGGGTGGCACACGGGGTGGCTATGGCTACACCTTC	TRBJ1-2	16	.	.	TRBV5-1
CASSRGQGGSYEQYF	TGCGCCAGCAGCCGCGGACAGGGGGGCTCCTACGAGCAGTACTTC	TRBJ2-7	15	TRBD1	.	TRBV5-1